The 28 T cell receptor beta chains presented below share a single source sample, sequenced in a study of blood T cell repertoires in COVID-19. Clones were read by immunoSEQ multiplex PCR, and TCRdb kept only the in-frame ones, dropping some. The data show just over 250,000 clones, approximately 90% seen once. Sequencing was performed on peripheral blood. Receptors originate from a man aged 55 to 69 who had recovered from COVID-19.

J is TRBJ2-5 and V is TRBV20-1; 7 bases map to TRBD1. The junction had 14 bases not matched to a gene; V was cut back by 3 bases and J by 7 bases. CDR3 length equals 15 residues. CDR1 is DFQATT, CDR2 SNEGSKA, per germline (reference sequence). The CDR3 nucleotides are TGCAGTGCTAGTCCCGGGACAGCTCTTCGGGGGACCCAGTACTTC. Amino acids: CSASPGTALRGTQYF.

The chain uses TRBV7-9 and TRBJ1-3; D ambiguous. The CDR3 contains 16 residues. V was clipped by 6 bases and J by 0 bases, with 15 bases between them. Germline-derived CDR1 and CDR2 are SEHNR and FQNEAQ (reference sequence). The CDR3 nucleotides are TGTGCCAGCAGAGGCCCCACAGATCTCTCTGGAAACACCATATATTTT. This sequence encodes CASRGPTDLSGNTIYF.

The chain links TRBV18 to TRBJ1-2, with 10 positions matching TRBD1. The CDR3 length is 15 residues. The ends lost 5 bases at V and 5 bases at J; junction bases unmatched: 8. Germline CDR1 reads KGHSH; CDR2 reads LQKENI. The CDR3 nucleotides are TGTGCCAGCTCATCTATGACAGGGGGCTCGTATGGCTACACCTTC. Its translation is CASSSMTGGSYGYTF. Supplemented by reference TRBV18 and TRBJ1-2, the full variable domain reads NAGVMQNPRHLVRRRGQEARLRCSPMKGHSHVYWYRQLPEEGLKFMVYLQKENIIDESGMPKERFSAEFPKEGPSILRIQQVVRGDSAAYFCASSSMTGGSYGYTFGSGTRLTVV.

The CDR3 DNA follows: TGTGCCAGTAGTATAGAGAGAGTGAGGGACACTGAAGCTTTCTTT. It codes for CASSIERVRDTEAFF. The chain joins TRBV19 to TRBJ1-1; D is unresolved. The length of the CDR3 is 15 residues. The germline CDR1 and CDR2 sequences are LNHDA and SQIVND (reference sequence). V lost 0 bases and J lost 3, with 11 bases in between.

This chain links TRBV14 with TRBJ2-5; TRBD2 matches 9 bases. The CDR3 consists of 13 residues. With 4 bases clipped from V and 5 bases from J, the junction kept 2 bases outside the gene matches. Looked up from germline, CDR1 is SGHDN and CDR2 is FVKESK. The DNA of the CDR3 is TGTGCCAGCAGCCTAGCGGGGGTGGAGACCCAGTACTTC. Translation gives CASSLAGVETQYF.

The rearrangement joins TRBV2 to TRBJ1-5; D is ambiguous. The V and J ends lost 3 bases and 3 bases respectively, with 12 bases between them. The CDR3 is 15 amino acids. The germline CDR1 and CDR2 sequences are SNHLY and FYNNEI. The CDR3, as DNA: TGTGCCAGCAGTGAGCCCAGGTCATACAATCAGCCCCAGCATTTT. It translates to CASSEPRSYNQPQHF.

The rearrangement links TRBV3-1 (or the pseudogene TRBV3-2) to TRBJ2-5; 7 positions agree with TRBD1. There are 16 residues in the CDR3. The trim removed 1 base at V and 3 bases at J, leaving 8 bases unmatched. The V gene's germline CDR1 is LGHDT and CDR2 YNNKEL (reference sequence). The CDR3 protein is CASSQVTGTEKETQYF. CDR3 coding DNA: TGTGCCAGCAGCCAAGTGACCGGGACAGAGAAAGAGACCCAGTACTTC.

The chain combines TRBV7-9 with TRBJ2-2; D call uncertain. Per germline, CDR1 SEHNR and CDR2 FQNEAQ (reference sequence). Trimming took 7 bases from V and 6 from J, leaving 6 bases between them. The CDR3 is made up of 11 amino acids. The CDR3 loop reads CASKLSGELFF. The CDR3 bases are TGTGCCAGCAAGCTTTCCGGGGAGCTGTTTTTT.

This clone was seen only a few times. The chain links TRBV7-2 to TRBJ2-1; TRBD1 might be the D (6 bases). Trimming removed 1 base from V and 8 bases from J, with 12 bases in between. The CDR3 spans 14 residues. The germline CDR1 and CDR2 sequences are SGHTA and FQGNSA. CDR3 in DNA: TGTGCCAGCAGCTTAGAGAACAGGGCCCATGAGCAGTTCTTC. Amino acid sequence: CASSLENRAHEQFF.

CDR3 in amino acids: CATSDPDRNLAITQYF. The CDR3 bases are TGTGCCACCAGTGATCCCGACAGGAATCTGGCTATCACGCAGTATTTT. The chain links TRBV24-1 to TRBJ2-3; maybe TRBD1 (6 bases). V was shortened by 3 bases and J by 9 bases, with 21 bases between the two germline ends. This CDR3 spans 16 amino acids. Looked up from germline, CDR1 is KGHDR and CDR2 is SFDVKD.

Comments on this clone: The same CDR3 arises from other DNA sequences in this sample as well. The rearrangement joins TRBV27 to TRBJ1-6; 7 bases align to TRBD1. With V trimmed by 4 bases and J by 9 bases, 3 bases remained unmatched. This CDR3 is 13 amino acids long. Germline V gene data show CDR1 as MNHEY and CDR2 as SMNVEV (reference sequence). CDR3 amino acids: CASSSRTGSPLHF. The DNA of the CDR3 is TGTGCCAGCAGTTCCCGGACAGGTTCACCCCTCCACTTT.

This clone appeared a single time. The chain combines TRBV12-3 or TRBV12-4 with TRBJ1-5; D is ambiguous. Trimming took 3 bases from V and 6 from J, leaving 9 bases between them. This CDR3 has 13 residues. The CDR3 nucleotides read TGTGCCAGCAGTTTGATAGGGAGTCAGCCCCAGCATTTT. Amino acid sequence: CASSLIGSQPQHF.

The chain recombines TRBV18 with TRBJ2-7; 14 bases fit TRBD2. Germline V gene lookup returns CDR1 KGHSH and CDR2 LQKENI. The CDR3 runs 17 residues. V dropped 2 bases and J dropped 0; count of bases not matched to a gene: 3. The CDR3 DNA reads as TGTGCCAGCTCACCAGGACTAGCGGGGGGTCACTCCTACGAGCAGTACTTC. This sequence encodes CASSPGLAGGHSYEQYF.

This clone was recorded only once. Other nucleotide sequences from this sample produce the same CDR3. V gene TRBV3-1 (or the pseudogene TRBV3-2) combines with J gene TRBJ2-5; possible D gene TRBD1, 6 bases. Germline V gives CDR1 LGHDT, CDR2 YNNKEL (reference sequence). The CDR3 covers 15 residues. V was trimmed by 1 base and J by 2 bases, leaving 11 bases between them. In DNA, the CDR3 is TGTGCCAGCAGCCAAGTTGGACAGCTGCAAGAGACCCAGTACTTC. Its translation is CASSQVGQLQETQYF.

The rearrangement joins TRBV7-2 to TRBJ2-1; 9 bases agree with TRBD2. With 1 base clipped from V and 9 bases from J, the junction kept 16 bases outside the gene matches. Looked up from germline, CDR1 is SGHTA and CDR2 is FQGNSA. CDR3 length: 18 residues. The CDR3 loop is CASSLDGPLAGGWSEQFF. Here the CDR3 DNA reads TGTGCCAGCAGCTTAGATGGGCCTTTGGCGGGGGGGTGGAGTGAGCAGTTCTTC.

This CDR3 reads CASSQKGQPKQYF. The CDR3 DNA reads as TGTGCCAGCAGCCAAAAGGGACAACCAAAGCAGTACTTC. The V call is TRBV3-1 (or the pseudogene TRBV3-2), the J call TRBJ2-7; D may be TRBD1 (6 bases). Trimming removed 2 bases from V and 8 bases from J, with 13 bases in between. CDR1 and CDR2 (germline): LGHDT, YNNKEL (reference sequence). The CDR3 has 13 amino acids.

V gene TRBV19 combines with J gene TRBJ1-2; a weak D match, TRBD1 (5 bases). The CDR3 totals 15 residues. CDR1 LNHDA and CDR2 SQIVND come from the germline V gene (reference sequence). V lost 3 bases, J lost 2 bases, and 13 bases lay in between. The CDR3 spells CASSMQGLPNYGYTF. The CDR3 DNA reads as TGTGCCAGTAGTATGCAGGGCCTGCCCAACTATGGCTACACCTTC. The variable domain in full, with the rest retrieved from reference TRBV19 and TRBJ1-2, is DGGITQSPKYLFRKEGQNVTLSCEQNLNHDAMYWYRQDPGQGLRLIYYSQIVNDFQKGDIAEGYSVSREKKESFPLTVTSAQKNPTAFYLCASSMQGLPNYGYTFGSGTRLTVV.

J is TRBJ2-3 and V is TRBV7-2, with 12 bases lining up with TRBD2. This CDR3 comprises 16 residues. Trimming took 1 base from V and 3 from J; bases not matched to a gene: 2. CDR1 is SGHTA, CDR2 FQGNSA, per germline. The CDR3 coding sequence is TGTGCCAGCAGCTTAGAACTAGCGGGGGGTACAGATACGCAGTATTTT. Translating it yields CASSLELAGGTDTQYF.

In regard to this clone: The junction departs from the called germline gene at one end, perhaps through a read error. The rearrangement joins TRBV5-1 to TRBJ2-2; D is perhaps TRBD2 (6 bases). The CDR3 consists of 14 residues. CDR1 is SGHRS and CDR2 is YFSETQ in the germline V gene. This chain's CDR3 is CASERRGNPGELFF. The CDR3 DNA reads TGCGCCAGCGAGAGACGGGGGAACCCCGGGGAGCTGTTTTTT.

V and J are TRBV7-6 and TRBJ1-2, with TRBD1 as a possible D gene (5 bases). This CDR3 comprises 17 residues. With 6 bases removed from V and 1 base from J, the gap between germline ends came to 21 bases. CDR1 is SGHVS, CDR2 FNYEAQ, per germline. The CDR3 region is CASSGRGFPRINYGYTF. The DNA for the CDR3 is TGTGCCAGCAGTGGCCGGGGGTTTCCGCGCATTAACTATGGCTACACCTTC.

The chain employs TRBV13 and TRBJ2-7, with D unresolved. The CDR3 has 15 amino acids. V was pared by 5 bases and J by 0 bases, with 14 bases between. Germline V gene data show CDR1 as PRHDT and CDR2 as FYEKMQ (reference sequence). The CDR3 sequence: CASSRRNRGSYEQYF. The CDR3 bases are TGTGCCAGCAGCCGTAGAAATCGAGGCTCCTACGAGCAGTACTTC.

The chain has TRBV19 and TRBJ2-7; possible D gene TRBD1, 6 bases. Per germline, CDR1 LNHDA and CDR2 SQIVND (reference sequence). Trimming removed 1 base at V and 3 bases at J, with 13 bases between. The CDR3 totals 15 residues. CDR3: CASSIGFGGIYEQYF. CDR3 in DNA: TGTGCCAGTAGTATAGGTTTTGGGGGCATCTACGAGCAGTACTTC.

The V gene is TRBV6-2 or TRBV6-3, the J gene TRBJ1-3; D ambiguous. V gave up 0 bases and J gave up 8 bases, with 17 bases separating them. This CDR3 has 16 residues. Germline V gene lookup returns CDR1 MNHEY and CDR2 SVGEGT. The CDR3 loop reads CASSYSTPWVADTIYF. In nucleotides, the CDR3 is TGTGCCAGCAGTTACTCGACCCCGTGGGTAGCGGACACCATATATTTT.

CDR3 in DNA: TGCGCCAGCAGGGGTGGGGGCGGCCTCTCCTACGAGCAGTACTTC. This sequence encodes CASRGGGGLSYEQYF. The rearrangement uses TRBV10-2 and TRBJ2-7, with D possibly TRBD1 on 6 matching bases. The CDR3 is made up of 15 amino acids. Per the germline V gene, CDR1 is WSHSY and CDR2 is SAAADI. The V end lost 6 bases, the J end lost 0 bases, and 15 bases lay between the germline ends.

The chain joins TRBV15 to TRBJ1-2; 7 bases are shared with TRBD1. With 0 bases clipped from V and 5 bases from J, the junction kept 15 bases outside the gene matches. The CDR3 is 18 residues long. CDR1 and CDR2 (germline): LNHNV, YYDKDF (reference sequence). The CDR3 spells CATSRDRTGVKIGYGYTF. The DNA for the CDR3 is TGTGCCACCAGCAGAGATAGAACAGGGGTAAAGATTGGGTATGGCTACACCTTC.

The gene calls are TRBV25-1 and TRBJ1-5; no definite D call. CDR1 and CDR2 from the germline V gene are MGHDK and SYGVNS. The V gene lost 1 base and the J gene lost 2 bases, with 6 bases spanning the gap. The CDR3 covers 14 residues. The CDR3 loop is CASSEFGGNQPQHF. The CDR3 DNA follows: TGTGCCAGCAGTGAATTCGGGGGCAATCAGCCCCAGCATTTT.

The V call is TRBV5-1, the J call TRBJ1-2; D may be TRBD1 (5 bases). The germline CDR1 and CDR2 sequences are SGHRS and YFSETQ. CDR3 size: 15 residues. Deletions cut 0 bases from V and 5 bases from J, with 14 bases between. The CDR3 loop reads CASSLGSGGIYGYTF. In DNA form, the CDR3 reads TGCGCCAGCAGCTTGGGATCCGGGGGAATTTATGGCTACACCTTC.

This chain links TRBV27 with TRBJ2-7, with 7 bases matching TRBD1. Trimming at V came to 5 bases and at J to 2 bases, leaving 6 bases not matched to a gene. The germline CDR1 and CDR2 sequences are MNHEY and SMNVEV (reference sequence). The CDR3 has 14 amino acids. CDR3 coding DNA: TGTGCCAGCAGTGTCGACAGGGTCCCCTACGAGCAGTACTTC. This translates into CASSVDRVPYEQYF.